A single sample is the source of the 24 T cell receptor beta chains below, sequenced in a study of control samples from healthy donors and cancer patients. Sequencing was performed with immunoSEQ multiplex PCR; in TCRdb, only in-frame clones are kept and a portion is missing. Here the sample spans around 100,000 clones, approximately 84% being singletons. The source material was blood. The origin of the receptors is a woman in her fifties or sixties in good health.

The rearrangement links TRBV7-9 to TRBJ2-5; 7 nucleotides line up with TRBD2. J was trimmed by 9 bases and V by 5 bases; bases with no gene match: 6. CDR1 SEHNR and CDR2 FQNEAQ come from the germline V gene (reference sequence). The CDR3 runs to 12 residues. The CDR3 nucleotides read TGTGCCAGCAGCCGTATGGGACTACCCCAGTACTTC. Translated: CASSRMGLPQYF.

The rearrangement links TRBV29-1 to TRBJ1-2; a possible D gene is TRBD1 (6 bases). Trimming took off 7 bases at V and 2 bases at J, with 17 bases between the two ends. This CDR3 has 14 amino acids. Per the germline V gene, CDR1 is SQVTM and CDR2 is ANQGSEA. The CDR3 DNA reads TGCAGCGGGGGGGGGCCCTCCCTGAACTATGGCTACACCTTC. Translating it yields CSGGGPSLNYGYTF. Based on the CDR3 plus reference TRBV29-1 and TRBJ1-2, the full variable domain is SAVISQKPSRDICQRGTSLTIQCQVDSQVTMMFWYRQQPGQSLTLIATANQGSEATYESGFVIDKFPISRPNLTFSTLTVSNMSPEDSSIYLCSGGGPSLNYGYTFGSGTRLTVV.

The gene calls are TRBV27 and TRBJ2-5; 9 bases line up with TRBD1. Germline CDR1 MNHEY, CDR2 SMNVEV (reference sequence). Unmatched junction bases numbered 10, after V lost 6 bases and J lost 5 bases. The CDR3 loop spans 15 amino acids. CDR3 sequence (DNA): TGTGCCAGCAGCTCCGGGACAGGGACCACCGAGACCCAGTACTTC. Amino acid sequence: CASSSGTGTTETQYF.

About this clone itself: Within the sample, other DNA sequences also encode this same CDR3. The rearrangement joins TRBV7-3 to TRBJ2-1, with D perhaps being TRBD1 or TRBD2 (5 bases each). This CDR3 is 14 amino acids long. The germline V and J ends were trimmed by 3 bases and 6 bases, with 12 bases remaining between them. Germline loops: CDR1 SGHTA, CDR2 FQGTGA. The CDR3 here is CASSFGGGGNEQFF. CDR3 coding DNA: TGTGCCAGCAGCTTTGGCGGTGGGGGCAATGAGCAGTTCTTC.

V and J are TRBV14 and TRBJ2-3; the D is unclear. The CDR3 extends over 12 amino acids. Trimming left V 0 bases short and J 10 bases short, with 8 bases between. Germline V gives CDR1 SGHDN, CDR2 FVKESK. The CDR3 DNA reads as TGTGCCAGCAGCCAAGATCTTCCGGCGCAGTATTTT. Residues: CASSQDLPAQYF.

The sample holds one count of this clone. This rearrangement joins TRBV7-7 to TRBJ1-1; weak D call: TRBD1 (5 bases). The CDR3 runs to 13 residues. The V end lost 5 bases, the J end lost 12 bases, and 19 bases lay between the germline ends. CDR1 and CDR2 (germline): SSHAT, FNYEAQ (reference sequence). The CDR3 sequence is CASSPSPSGTPFF. CDR3 coding DNA: TGTGCCAGCAGCCCTAGCCCATCAGGGACGCCTTTCTTT.

The chain recombines TRBV7-2 with TRBJ2-1, with D tentatively TRBD2 (5 bases). Germline V gene data show CDR1 as SGHTA and CDR2 as FQGNSA. The CDR3 loop spans 15 amino acids. Trimming removed 5 bases at V and 6 bases at J, with 17 bases between. CDR3 coding DNA: TGTGCCAGCAGCCCCGAGGCCCTCGGAGGCAATGAGCAGTTCTTC. Its translation is CASSPEALGGNEQFF.

This clone turned up a few times. This chain connects TRBV5-1 to TRBJ2-5, with D unclear. The V gene's germline CDR1 is SGHRS and CDR2 YFSETQ. The CDR3 consists of 11 residues. With 0 bases removed from V and 10 bases from J, the gap between germline ends came to 7 bases. CDR3 in amino acids: CASSLEADQYF. The CDR3, as DNA: TGCGCCAGCAGCTTGGAGGCAGACCAGTACTTC.

The rearrangement links TRBV5-1 to TRBJ1-1; the D is unclear. CDR3 size: 14 residues. Per germline, CDR1 SGHRS and CDR2 YFSETQ. The germline V and J ends were trimmed by 3 bases and 0 bases, with 9 bases remaining between them. In nucleotides, the CDR3 is TGCGCCAGCAGCTGGTTTTCAATGAACACTGAAGCTTTCTTT. This sequence encodes CASSWFSMNTEAFF.

The chain couples TRBV24-1 to TRBJ2-3, with D hard to call. Germline values: CDR1 KGHDR, CDR2 SFDVKD. CDR3 length equals 15 residues. Trimming took 1 base from V and 6 from J, leaving 13 bases between them. In DNA, the CDR3 is TGTGCCACCAGTGATTTACCTTTCTCTACGGATACGCAGTATTTT. It encodes CATSDLPFSTDTQYF.

The chain uses TRBV3-1 (or the pseudogene TRBV3-2) and TRBJ1-1; D ambiguous. V was trimmed by 3 bases and J by 7 bases, leaving 15 bases between them. The CDR3 spans 14 residues. The germline CDR1 and CDR2 sequences are LGHDT and YNNKEL (reference sequence). Here the CDR3 reads CASSQVRAVNEAFF. CDR3 sequence (DNA): TGTGCCAGCAGCCAGGTAAGGGCTGTCAATGAAGCTTTCTTT.

The sample holds a few counts of this clone. J is TRBJ1-6 and V is TRBV6-2 or TRBV6-3, with a weak D call TRBD1 (5 bases). The CDR3 contains 12 residues. V was cut by 5 bases and J by 8 bases, with 7 bases left in between. CDR1 and CDR2 from the germline V gene are MNHEY and SVGEGT. CDR3 DNA: TGTGCCAGCAGTAAACAGGATTCACCCCTCCACTTT. It specifies CASSKQDSPLHF.

The chain couples TRBV7-6 to TRBJ1-1, with a tentative D call TRBD1 (5 bases). V was pared by 4 bases and J by 3 bases, with 18 bases between. This CDR3 region has 16 residues. Germline V CDR1 and CDR2: SGHVS, FNYEAQ. The CDR3 reads CASSSSNSYRHTEAFF. In DNA form, the CDR3 reads TGTGCCAGCAGCTCCTCAAACAGCTACAGGCACACTGAAGCTTTCTTT.

The rearrangement links TRBV18 to TRBJ2-1, with 7 bases fitting TRBD2. The germline V gene encodes CDR1 KGHSH and CDR2 LQKENI. The CDR3 is 14 residues long. V lost 3 bases and J lost 7; bases outside the gene matches: 6. This chain's CDR3 is CASSPDSGGNEQFF. The CDR3 bases are TGTGCCAGCTCACCGGACTCGGGGGGTAATGAGCAGTTCTTC.

The chain recombines TRBV30 with TRBJ1-2, with a weak D call TRBD1 (5 bases). The germline V gene encodes CDR1 GTSNPN and CDR2 SVGIG (reference sequence). There are 12 residues in the CDR3. Deletions cut 4 bases from V and 5 bases from J, with 11 bases between. The CDR3 reads CAWIDGHYGYTF. CDR3 bases: TGTGCCTGGATAGACGGACATTATGGCTACACCTTC. Full variable domain (outside the CDR3, taken from reference TRBV30 and TRBJ1-2): SQTIHQWPATLVQPVGSPLSLECTVEGTSNPNLYWYRQAAGRGLQLLFYSVGIGQISSEVPQNLSASRPQDRQFILSSKKLLLSDSGFYLCAWIDGHYGYTFGSGTRLTVV.

The V call is TRBV10-1, the J call TRBJ2-7; D possibly matches TRBD1 or TRBD2 (6 bases each). V dropped 0 bases and J dropped 0 bases, with 9 bases sitting between them. This CDR3 is 15 amino acids long. Per germline, CDR1 WNHNN and CDR2 SYGVQD (reference sequence). The CDR3 region has the DNA TGCGCCAGCAGTGAGTCTTCGGGGGCCTCCTACGAGCAGTACTTC. It codes for CASSESSGASYEQYF.

This rearrangement joins TRBV2 to TRBJ2-2; 11 bases are shared with TRBD2. After removal of 6 bases from V and 0 bases from J, the junction contained 12 bases not matched to a gene. The CDR3 consists of 19 residues. Germline V gives CDR1 SNHLY, CDR2 FYNNEI. The CDR3 sequence is CASSPTPYSGGANTGELFF. The DNA of the CDR3 is TGTGCCAGCAGCCCCACCCCTTATAGCGGGGGGGCGAACACCGGGGAGCTGTTTTTT.

This rearrangement joins TRBV10-3 to TRBJ1-1; 8 nucleotides agree with TRBD1. Per germline, CDR1 ENHRY and CDR2 SYGVKD. The V gene end was trimmed by 8 bases and the J gene end by 8 bases; junction bases not matched to a gene: 4. CDR3 length: 11 residues. This CDR3 is CAIADREEAFF. The DNA for the CDR3 is TGTGCCATCGCGGACAGGGAGGAAGCTTTCTTT.

The chain joins TRBV5-1 to TRBJ1-2; possible D gene TRBD1, 5 bases. The germline gives CDR1 SGHRS, CDR2 YFSETQ. This CDR3 region has 15 residues. Trimming took off 3 bases at V and 4 bases at J, with 16 bases between the two ends. Here the CDR3 DNA reads TGCGCCAGCAGCTCAGGCCGGGACGGCGGCTATGGCTACACCTTC. Its protein is CASSSGRDGGYGYTF.

The chain combines TRBV6-6 with TRBJ2-7, with D perhaps matching TRBD1 or TRBD2 (5 bases each). Between the trimmed V and J ends, which lost 8 bases and 0 bases, there was a span of 11 bases. Germline-derived CDR1 and CDR2 are MNHNY and SVGAGI (reference sequence). CDR3 length: 13 amino acids. The CDR3 spells CASLGPDSYEQYV. The CDR3 nucleotides read TGTGCCAGCCTGGGACCCGACTCCTACGAGCAGTACGTC.

About this clone itself: A junction boundary mismatches the germline segment, possibly from a read error. The rearrangement uses TRBV7-2 and TRBJ1-3; TRBD1 matches 7 bases. The germline V gene encodes CDR1 SGHTA and CDR2 FQGNSA. CDR3 size: 13 residues. The CDR3 region is CASSLSRDSQRHF. The DNA of the CDR3 is TGTGCCAGCAGCTTATCCCGGGACAGTCAGAGGCATTTT.

The chain carries TRBV5-6 and TRBJ1-2; no reliable D call. V was clipped by 4 bases and J by 8 bases, with 12 bases between them. This CDR3 region has 12 residues. The germline V gene has CDR1 SGHDT and CDR2 YYEEEE. In DNA, the CDR3 is TGTGCCAGCAGCAAAGGTCGGGTCGGCTACACCTTC. Translating gives CASSKGRVGYTF.

This chain uses TRBV11-3 with TRBJ2-2, with 10 bases that match TRBD1. With 4 bases clipped from V and 1 base from J, the junction kept 6 bases outside the gene matches. Germline lookup yields CDR1 SGHNT and CDR2 YENEEA. The CDR3 loop spans 17 amino acids. CDR3 amino acids: CASSSRQGAKNTGELFF. The CDR3 DNA follows: TGTGCCAGCAGCTCCCGACAGGGGGCAAAGAACACCGGGGAGCTGTTTTTT.

The rearrangement joins TRBV29-1 to TRBJ2-7, with 13 bases identical to TRBD2. Losses at the gene ends were 4 bases for V and 7 bases for J; bases not matched to a gene: 4. The CDR3 is 13 amino acids. Germline CDR1 is SQVTM and CDR2 is ANQGSEA. The CDR3 bases are TGCAGCGTTGCGGGGACTAGCGGGGTGGAGCAGTACTTC. Protein product: CSVAGTSGVEQYF.